Listed here are 9 T cell receptor beta chains from one sample, sequenced in a study of CD8+ T cells in alopecia areata. Extraction and reverse transcription of RNA yielded cDNA as the sequencing template. The data were produced by immunoSEQ multiplex PCR, yet TCRdb's version contains in-frame clones alone and is incomplete. The sample consists of about 150,000 clones, more than 40% of them appearing once. Sequencing was carried out using CD4+ T cells sorted from blood. Source of these receptors: a human donor with alopecia areata.

The gene calls are TRBV7-2 and TRBJ1-5, with D uncertain. Germline assignment: CDR1 SGHTA and CDR2 FQGNSA. The CDR3 length is 13 residues. V was trimmed by 0 bases and J by 3 bases, leaving 3 bases between them. The CDR3 coding sequence is TGTGCCAGCAGCTTAGCCAACAATCAGCCCCAGCATTTT. Amino acids: CASSLANNQPQHF.

The chain couples TRBV5-1 to TRBJ2-7; the D gene is possibly TRBD1 (6 bases). This CDR3 is built from 15 residues. V dropped 4 bases and J dropped 1 base, with 15 bases sitting between them. Germline-derived CDR1 and CDR2 are SGHRS and YFSETQ. CDR3 nucleotide sequence: TGCGCCAGCAGCCAAAGACGGGACAAGTCCTACGAGCAGTACTTC. It specifies CASSQRRDKSYEQYF.

This chain uses TRBV29-1 with TRBJ1-2; D is perhaps TRBD1 (6 bases). Germline lookup yields CDR1 SQVTM and CDR2 ANQGSEA. This CDR3 has 14 amino acids. The V end lost 3 bases, the J end lost 0 bases, and 11 bases lay between the germline ends. CDR3 residues: CSVDRDTANYGYTF. CDR3 nucleotides: TGCAGCGTTGACCGGGACACAGCTAACTATGGCTACACCTTC.

The J gene is TRBJ2-7, the V gene TRBV6-5, with 7 bases lining up with TRBD1. Germline CDR1 reads MNHEY; CDR2 reads SVGAGI. The CDR3 contains 12 residues. Unmatched junction bases numbered 2, after V lost 6 bases and J lost 3 bases. This CDR3 is CASRQGYYEQYF. CDR3 nucleotides: TGTGCCAGCAGACAGGGGTACTACGAGCAGTACTTC.

This chain connects TRBV29-1 to TRBJ1-1, with D possibly being TRBD1 (5 bases). V was shortened by 5 bases and J by 5 bases, with 15 bases between the two germline ends. The germline V gene encodes CDR1 SQVTM and CDR2 ANQGSEA. This CDR3 region has 13 residues. CDR3 region: CSVRDSRWTEAFF. The CDR3 coding sequence is TGCAGCGTTCGGGACTCTAGATGGACTGAAGCTTTCTTT.

The rearrangement uses TRBV5-1 and TRBJ2-5, with D perhaps TRBD2 (6 bases). CDR1 SGHRS and CDR2 YFSETQ come from the germline V gene. The CDR3 runs to 14 residues. V was clipped by 2 bases and J by 5 bases, with 13 bases between them. The CDR3 coding sequence is TGCGCCAGCAGCTTTCTGGAGGGTGAGGAGACCCAGTACTTC. Residues: CASSFLEGEETQYF. The full variable domain, with the rest looked up from reference TRBV5-1 and TRBJ2-5, is KAGVTQTPRYLIKTRGQQVTLSCSPISGHRSVSWYQQTPGQGLQFLFEYFSETQRNKGNFPGRFSGRQFSNSRSEMNVSTLELGDSALYLCASSFLEGEETQYFGPGTRLLVL.

This sequence joins TRBV29-1 and TRBJ2-7, with a possible D match to TRBD1 (7 bases). Per the germline V gene, CDR1 is SQVTM and CDR2 is ANQGSEA. The CDR3 contains 13 residues. V dropped 1 base and J dropped 8 bases, with 15 bases sitting between them. This CDR3 reads CSVEAGQGGKQYF. CDR3 nucleotides: TGCAGCGTTGAAGCAGGGCAGGGGGGAAAGCAGTACTTC.

This clone occurred a few times. The chain combines TRBV5-1 with TRBJ2-7, with 7 nucleotides matching TRBD1. The ends lost 5 bases at V and 6 bases at J; junction bases unmatched: 8. CDR3 length: 13 amino acids. CDR1 is SGHRS, CDR2 YFSETQ, per germline. Here the CDR3 DNA reads TGCGCCAGCAGTTCCCAGGGGGTGTCCGAGCAGTACTTC. It codes for CASSSQGVSEQYF.

This chain links TRBV19 with TRBJ1-1; TRBD1 matches 9 bases. V lost 7 bases and J lost 5; bases outside the gene matches: 8. The CDR3 consists of 14 residues. Germline lookup yields CDR1 LNHDA and CDR2 SQIVND (reference sequence). CDR3 DNA: TGTGCCAGTATTGGGGACAGGGCGAAAACTGAAGCTTTCTTT. This encodes CASIGDRAKTEAFF. The variable domain in full, completed from reference TRBV19 and TRBJ1-1, reads DGGITQSPKYLFRKEGQNVTLSCEQNLNHDAMYWYRQDPGQGLRLIYYSQIVNDFQKGDIAEGYSVSREKKESFPLTVTSAQKNPTAFYLCASIGDRAKTEAFFGQGTRLTVV.